These 10 T cell receptor beta chains originate from one sample sequenced in a study of beta chain features in type 1 diabetes. All of the isolated RNA was reverse transcribed, so expressed TCRB transcripts were sequenced. The protocol was immunoSEQ multiplex PCR, while the TCRdb copy is restricted to in-frame clones and leaves out a portion. This sample has fewer than 200,000 clones; around 13% occur once, and the top ten carry about 0.66%. The specimen was central memory CD4+ T cells from blood. These receptors all come from a woman younger than 30 in good health.

The V call is TRBV7-2, the J call TRBJ2-5; 7 bases are a match to TRBD1. V dropped 8 bases and J dropped 4; count of bases not matched to a gene: 10. Germline V gene sequence: CDR1 SGHTA, CDR2 FQGNSA. The CDR3 sequence is 14 residues long. Written as DNA, the CDR3 is TGTGCCAGCGGGGACAGAGGCTCCTTAGAGACCCAGTACTTC. This encodes CASGDRGSLETQYF.

This clone was counted only a few times. The chain joins TRBV7-9 to TRBJ2-7; 7 bases line up with TRBD1. With 6 bases clipped from V and 9 bases from J, the junction kept 17 bases outside the gene matches. The germline V gene encodes CDR1 SEHNR and CDR2 FQNEAQ (reference sequence). This CDR3 is built from 15 residues. The CDR3 DNA follows: TGTGCCAGCAGTCCGTCGGACAGGATTGTACGCGGGCAGTACTTC. Protein sequence: CASSPSDRIVRGQYF.

This clone occurred a few times. This chain links TRBV30 with TRBJ2-5, with 9 positions matching TRBD2. Per germline, CDR1 GTSNPN and CDR2 SVGIG (reference sequence). The CDR3 extends over 15 amino acids. The junction had 9 bases not matched to a gene; V was cut back by 2 bases and J by 5 bases. CDR3 nucleotides: TGTGCCTGGAGTTGGGGCGGGAGGGCCACGGAGACCCAGTACTTC. Amino acids: CAWSWGGRATETQYF.

The CDR3 spells CAWSVGRGLETQYF. In DNA form, the CDR3 reads TGTGCCTGGAGTGTAGGCAGGGGGCTAGAGACCCAGTACTTC. The V gene is TRBV30, the J gene TRBJ2-5, with TRBD1 identical over 8 bases. This CDR3 has 14 amino acids. The germline CDR1 and CDR2 sequences are GTSNPN and SVGIG (reference sequence). With V trimmed by 0 bases and J by 4 bases, 4 bases remained unmatched.

V usage is TRBV11-3 and J usage is TRBJ2-2, with TRBD2 matching over 7 bases. V was pared by 2 bases and J by 7 bases, with 1 base of the junction left unmatched. In germline, CDR1 is SGHNT, CDR2 YENEEA. The CDR3 extends over 13 amino acids. The CDR3 loop reads CASSLRTSGELFF. Here the CDR3 DNA reads TGTGCCAGCAGCTTACGGACTAGCGGGGAGCTGTTTTTT.

The J gene is TRBJ2-1, the V gene TRBV27; 8 nucleotides agree with TRBD2. V trimming: 4 bases; J trimming: 1 base; junction bases outside the gene matches: 12. Per the germline V gene, CDR1 is MNHEY and CDR2 is SMNVEV (reference sequence). There are 18 residues in the CDR3. The CDR3 DNA reads TGTGCCAGCAGTTCTCCCTACCTTAGCGGGGCTTCCTACAATGAGCAGTTCTTC. It translates to CASSSPYLSGASYNEQFF.

The chain employs TRBV28 and TRBJ2-7; 10 positions match TRBD1. The CDR3 runs to 15 residues. Germline assignment: CDR1 MDHEN and CDR2 SYDVKM. Losses at the gene ends were 2 bases for V and 4 bases for J; bases not matched to a gene: 5. The CDR3 DNA is TGTGCCAGCAGTTTACCCTCGGGACAGGGGTACGAGCAGTACTTC. Translation gives CASSLPSGQGYEQYF.

The chain has TRBV5-6 and TRBJ2-3, with TRBD1 matching 7 bases. V lost 3 bases to trimming and J lost 6 bases; unmatched junction nucleotides: 7. The CDR3 sequence is 14 residues long. In germline, CDR1 is SGHDT, CDR2 YYEEEE. The CDR3 region is CASSSGRGPDTQYF. In DNA form, the CDR3 reads TGTGCCAGCAGCTCGGGAAGGGGGCCCGATACGCAGTATTTT.

The table lists this clone with a few counts. The rearrangement links TRBV4-2 to TRBJ2-1, with 12 bases lining up with TRBD2. Germline CDR1 and CDR2: LGHNA and YNFKEQ. V dropped 6 bases and J dropped 6; count of bases not matched to a gene: 12. This CDR3 is built from 17 residues. CDR3 in DNA: TGTGCCAGCAGTCGTACCTCCGGGACTAGCGGGTTCAATGAGCAGTTCTTC. It translates to CASSRTSGTSGFNEQFF.

This clone was observed a single time. The chain uses TRBV6-5 and TRBJ1-5, with 7 bases fitting TRBD1. Germline values: CDR1 MNHEY, CDR2 SVGAGI. The CDR3 covers 15 residues. J lost 5 bases, V lost 6 bases, and 10 bases had no gene match. CDR3 loop: CASRSRQGRDQPQHF. For the CDR3, the DNA is TGTGCCAGCAGGTCTAGACAGGGTAGGGATCAGCCCCAGCATTTT.